These 14 T cell receptor beta chains came from one sample sequenced in a study of blood T cell repertoires in COVID-19. Clones were sequenced by immunoSEQ multiplex PCR, and TCRdb holds only the in-frame ones, with some missing. The sample has 25,000 to 35,000 clones, 84% seen once. The source material was peripheral blood. The receptors derive from a man between 65 and 79 years old with active COVID-19.

The chain is built from TRBV4-2 and TRBJ2-3; 13 nucleotides match TRBD2. The J segment lost 2 bases and the V segment lost 0 bases, leaving 8 bases of the junction unmatched. The length of the CDR3 is 19 residues. Germline V CDR1 and CDR2: LGHNA, YNFKEQ. CDR3 coding DNA: TGTGCCAGCAGCCAAGAGGGACTAGCGGGGACCCCCAACACAGATACGCAGTATTTT. Protein sequence: CASSQEGLAGTPNTDTQYF.

The rearrangement links TRBV4-3 to TRBJ2-1, with TRBD2 as a possible D gene (5 bases). Deletions cut 0 bases from V and 10 bases from J, with 16 bases between. CDR3 length: 15 residues. Germline V gene data show CDR1 as LGHNA and CDR2 as YSLEER. As DNA, the CDR3 is TGCGCCAGCAGCCAAGATCGGACTTCTCGGCCCGAGCAGTTCTTC. As protein: CASSQDRTSRPEQFF.

This clone was counted only a few times. V gene TRBV4-3 combines with J gene TRBJ1-2; tentative D call: TRBD1 (5 bases). In germline, CDR1 is LGHNA, CDR2 YSLEER. Trimming took off 0 bases at V and 2 bases at J, with 10 bases between the two ends. This CDR3 contains 15 residues. CDR3 residues: CASSQDWQGNYGYTF. CDR3 nucleotides: TGCGCCAGCAGCCAAGATTGGCAGGGAAACTATGGCTACACCTTC.

The J gene is TRBJ1-6, the V gene TRBV7-9; possible D gene TRBD1, 5 bases. The V end lost 5 bases, the J end lost 13 bases, and 18 bases lay between the germline ends. CDR1 is SEHNR, CDR2 FQNEAQ, per germline (reference sequence). CDR3 length: 14 residues. For the CDR3, the DNA is TGTGCCAGCAGCCCGCGCGACCGCCCAGGGCCCCTCCACTTT. This encodes CASSPRDRPGPLHF.

The chain carries TRBV27 and TRBJ2-2, with a weak D call TRBD2 (7 bases). The CDR3 loop spans 15 amino acids. The ends were cut back, 2 bases at V and 5 bases at J, with 12 bases in the middle. Germline V lookup: CDR1 MNHEY, CDR2 SMNVEV (reference sequence). The DNA for the CDR3 is TGTGCCAGCAGTTTAATCCGGGGGGCGACCGGGGAGCTGTTTTTT. It encodes CASSLIRGATGELFF.

In its sample, this clone was seen a few times. The CDR3 bases are TGTGCCAGCAGTTTGGTGACAGGGGGCGGACTGAACACTGAAGCTTTCTTT. It encodes CASSLVTGGGLNTEAFF. J is TRBJ1-1 and V is TRBV28; TRBD1 matches 10 bases. The germline gives CDR1 MDHEN, CDR2 SYDVKM. CDR3 length: 17 residues. Trimming at V came to 3 bases and at J to 0 bases, leaving 7 bases not matched to a gene.

V and J are TRBV11-3 and TRBJ2-5; 10 bases match TRBD2. CDR1 is SGHNT, CDR2 YENEEA, per germline. This CDR3 has 16 residues. The J segment lost 1 base and the V segment lost 1 base, leaving 3 bases of the junction unmatched. This chain's CDR3 is CASSLVAGGPQETQYF. DNA of the CDR3: TGTGCCAGCAGCTTAGTAGCGGGGGGACCCCAAGAGACCCAGTACTTC.

The CDR3 sequence is CASSAWRGLSGYTF. The CDR3, as DNA: TGTGCCAGCAGTGCGTGGCGAGGTTTAAGCGGCTACACCTTC. The rearrangement uses TRBV2 and TRBJ1-2; D gene ambiguous. The CDR3 has 14 residues. Germline V gene sequence: CDR1 SNHLY, CDR2 FYNNEI. V was cut by 4 bases and J by 8 bases, with 17 bases left in between. The whole variable domain, remainder taken from reference TRBV2 and TRBJ1-2, is EPEVTQTPSHQVTQMGQEVILRCVPISNHLYFYWYRQILGQKVEFLVSFYNNEISEKSEIFDDQFSVERPDGSNFTLKIRSTKLEDSAMYFCASSAWRGLSGYTFGSGTRLTVV.

This chain links TRBV29-1 with TRBJ1-4; perhaps TRBD1 as D (6 bases). The CDR3 sequence is 13 residues long. V lost 3 bases, J lost 8 bases, and 13 bases lay in between. CDR1 and CDR2 from the germline V gene are SQVTM and ANQGSEA. The CDR3 reads CSVDPGQGEKLFF. For the CDR3, the DNA is TGCAGCGTTGATCCGGGACAAGGAGAAAAACTGTTTTTT.

The V call is TRBV5-1, the J call TRBJ2-1; TRBD2 is a possible D gene (7 bases). The ends were cut back, 4 bases at V and 3 bases at J, with 14 bases in the middle. The CDR3 sequence is 15 residues long. Per the germline V gene, CDR1 is SGHRS and CDR2 is YFSETQ. The CDR3 here is CASSPSGGRYNEQFF. The CDR3 DNA sequence: TGCGCCAGCAGCCCCTCCGGGGGGCGCTACAATGAGCAGTTCTTC.

This chain connects TRBV5-6 to TRBJ2-5; maybe TRBD1 (5 bases). The germline V gene has CDR1 SGHDT and CDR2 YYEEEE. The CDR3 extends over 15 amino acids. Trimming removed 7 bases at V and 2 bases at J, with 18 bases between. The CDR3 is CASGVLGLGQETQYF. In DNA, the CDR3 is TGTGCCAGCGGAGTGCTGGGGCTAGGGCAAGAGACCCAGTACTTC. Full variable domain (rest looked up from reference TRBV5-6 and TRBJ2-5): DAGVTQSPTHLIKTRGQQVTLRCSPKSGHDTVSWYQQALGQGPQFIFQYYEEEERQRGNFPDRFSGHQFPNYSSELNVNALLLGDSALYLCASGVLGLGQETQYFGPGTRLLVL.

This chain uses TRBV28 with TRBJ1-1, with 12 positions matching TRBD1. The trim removed 6 bases at V and 11 bases at J, leaving 7 bases unmatched. The length of the CDR3 is 13 residues. Germline V gives CDR1 MDHEN, CDR2 SYDVKM. As DNA, the CDR3 is TGTGCCAGCAGCCCAGGGACAGGGGGCAAGGCTTTCTTT. Amino acid sequence: CASSPGTGGKAFF.

This chain connects TRBV14 to TRBJ1-2; D not certain. Trimming left V 5 bases short and J 6 bases short, with 13 bases between. The CDR3 is made up of 13 amino acids. CDR1 is SGHDN and CDR2 is FVKESK in the germline V gene. The chain's CDR3 is CASSSGAFNGYTF. The CDR3 DNA follows: TGTGCCAGCAGCTCAGGTGCCTTTAATGGCTACACCTTC.

This chain uses TRBV29-1 with TRBJ1-1; no reliable D call. There are 13 residues in the CDR3. The V end was cut by 7 bases, the J end by 11 bases, with 23 bases between. The V gene's germline CDR1 is SQVTM and CDR2 ANQGSEA. DNA for the CDR3: TGCAGCGCCACCCCGGGCCCTAATAGGGAGGCTTTCTTT. Amino acid sequence: CSATPGPNREAFF.